The source of this T cell receptor beta chain is a study of blood T cell repertoires in COVID-19 (dated by TCRdb to about 2020). Some background on the complete study: Collaborator samples came from the United States, Italy and Spain and covered acute and convalescent phases of COVID-19. Sample metadata almost always included a de-identified subject ID, COVID-19 status, age in years and sex. The repertoires were made available in a free public database intended to serve as a resource for research on the immune response to SARS-CoV-2. Deeply sampled blood TCRbeta repertoires from subjects exposed to, actively infected with, or recovered from COVID-19 were included in the dataset. The samples were drawn from the first 160 participants of the ongoing ImmuneRACE study and from 1,254 subjects provided by 6 global collaborators. Where available, HLA class I and class II types were obtained from metadata supplied by the sample provider rather than from assay-based typing. The material from the prospective study consisted of cDNA or gDNA derived from T cells, B-cell-depleted T cells, or PBMCs. Broad study findings and their caveats: The amount of clinical and demographic metadata varied by source and participant and was provided uncurated.

TCRbeta CDR3 regions were amplified from genomic DNA by means of the immunoSEQ Assay, a bias-controlled multiplex PCR. The study's own analysis went as follows. Within the assay, amplification of reference gene primers was used to estimate how many nucleated cells each sample contained. To quantify the absolute abundance of each unique TCRbeta CDR3 rearrangement, sequence reads were collapsed and filtered. For each sample, productive Simpson clonality was calculated as the square root of Simpson's diversity index across productive rearrangements. Sourced from immuneACCESS, this table was stored by TCRdb with only in-frame sequences that have V and J called. A share of the clones is absent; for the studies checked, an unresolved V gene accounts for under half, and the remainder has no known explanation. The D gene and trimming were derived from the DNA, and the V and J assignments and clone size from that table. This sample is represented by approximately 220,000 clones; 83% of them were singletons. In total, the top ten clones hold about 3.6% of the sample.

From a lookup of the germline V gene, CDR1 and CDR2 are MNHEY and SVGEGT. From its cysteine to its phenylalanine, the CDR3 spans 11 amino acids. Only CDR3 DNA is held: 33 bases, read in frame from base 1. V loses 0 bases, J loses 8 bases, and the germline ends lie 4 bases apart. As to this clone: The clone's antigen remains unknown. No per-base quality is available; no much larger clone lies one base away.

Participants in the prospective study were aged roughly 18 to 90 years, lived in 20 to 25 United States geographic areas, and enrolled through a virtual design. To assign participants to cohorts, the prospective study relied on clinical history that participants themselves reported in a screening survey and a study questionnaire. Exposed participants had been in contact with someone with a PCR-confirmed or clinician-diagnosed COVID-19 case within 2 weeks of study entry. In the prospective study, mobile phlebotomists collected whole blood, serum and a nasopharyngeal or oropharyngeal swab from each participant. Participants in the prospective study had the option to provide additional blood draws and questionnaires over a roughly 2-month period. Blood samples from the prospective study were shipped frozen or at room temperature prior to DNA extraction.

The sequenced material came from PBMCs or T cells enriched from blood (not recorded which). The sequence is built from TRBV6-2 or TRBV6-3 and TRBJ1-1; the D gene lacks a confident call. This receptor was taken from a woman aged 40 to 50 who had been exposed to COVID-19. The DNA reads TGTGCCAGCAGTTACTCTACAGAAGCTTTCTTT. It translates as CASSYSTEAFF.